These 19 T cell receptor beta chains share one sample of origin, sequenced in a study of cytomegalovirus exposure and HLA in healthy donors. Amplification used 60 Vbeta primers and 13 Jbeta primers. Sequencing was performed with immunoSEQ multiplex PCR; in TCRdb, only in-frame clones are kept and a portion is missing. The sample records some 150,000 clones, approximately 80% being singletons. The sample comprised PBMCs. The receptor set was obtained from a boy between 2 and 10 years old in good health and CMV-seronegative.

The chain carries TRBV27 and TRBJ2-7, with a weak D call TRBD1 (5 bases). V was clipped by 3 bases and J by 4 bases, with 10 bases between them. Germline lookup yields CDR1 MNHEY and CDR2 SMNVEV (reference sequence). This CDR3 is built from 13 residues. CDR3 sequence reads: CASSFKQVYEQYF. The CDR3 region has the DNA TGTGCCAGCAGTTTTAAACAGGTTTACGAGCAGTACTTC.

The chain joins TRBV7-6 to TRBJ2-1, with D unclear. The CDR3 consists of 14 residues. The germline gives CDR1 SGHVS, CDR2 FNYEAQ. The V gene lost 2 bases and the J gene lost 2 bases, with 7 bases spanning the gap. The DNA of the CDR3 is TGTGCCAGCAGCTTATTGTTTACCTACAATGAGCAGTTCTTC. Protein sequence: CASSLLFTYNEQFF. The entire variable domain, with the rest obtained from reference TRBV7-6 and TRBJ2-1, is as follows: GAGVSQSPRYKVTKRGQDVALRCDPISGHVSLYWYRQALGQGPEFLTYFNYEAQQDKSGLPNDRFSAERPEGSISTLTIQRTEQRDSAMYRCASSLLFTYNEQFFGPGTRLTVL.

This sequence joins TRBV7-4 and TRBJ1-5, with 7 bases aligning to TRBD1. This CDR3 is 15 amino acids long. The junction had 4 bases not matched to a gene; V was cut back by 1 base and J by 4 bases. The germline gives CDR1 SGHVT, CDR2 SQSDAQ. The CDR3: CASSLGTGRNQPQHF. The CDR3 DNA is TGTGCCAGCAGCTTAGGGACAGGTAGGAATCAGCCCCAGCATTTT.

This clone was found once. V gene TRBV19 combines with J gene TRBJ2-3; 9 bases fit TRBD1. V was pared by 10 bases and J by 1 base, with 6 bases of the junction left unmatched. The CDR3 is made up of 14 amino acids. Germline CDR1 is LNHDA and CDR2 is SQIVND (reference sequence). CDR3: CATQGDRGTDTQYF. The DNA of the CDR3 is TGTGCCACCCAGGGGGACAGGGGCACAGATACGCAGTATTTT.

V gene TRBV19 combines with J gene TRBJ1-6; tentative D call: TRBD1 (6 bases). The ends were cut back, 7 bases at V and 8 bases at J, with 9 bases in the middle. Germline assignment: CDR1 LNHDA and CDR2 SQIVND (reference sequence). CDR3 length: 12 amino acids. The CDR3 spells CASTNRDSPLHF. The CDR3 bases are TGTGCCAGTACAAACAGGGATTCACCCCTCCACTTT.

CDR3 sequence (DNA): TGCAGCGTCTCACCGACAGGGGATTCTGAAGCTTTCTTT. This codes for CSVSPTGDSEAFF. The chain couples TRBV29-1 to TRBJ1-1; 8 bases map to TRBD1. This CDR3 has 13 residues. Germline lookup yields CDR1 SQVTM and CDR2 ANQGSEA. V lost 6 bases, J lost 6 bases, and 9 bases stayed unmatched.

V usage is TRBV5-6 and J usage is TRBJ1-2; TRBD1 is a possible D gene (6 bases). This CDR3 region has 15 residues. V was cut by 3 bases and J by 1 base, with 13 bases left in between. Germline V lookup: CDR1 SGHDT, CDR2 YYEEEE. Written as DNA, the CDR3 is TGTGCCAGCAGCTCAGCCCTCAGGGGTAACTATGGCTACACCTTC. Its protein is CASSSALRGNYGYTF.

The rearrangement uses TRBV5-4 and TRBJ2-7; 10 nucleotides agree with TRBD2. With V trimmed by 0 bases and J by 4 bases, 10 bases remained unmatched. This CDR3 is built from 17 residues. Germline lookup yields CDR1 SGHNT and CDR2 YYREEE (reference sequence). CDR3 nucleotides: TGTGCCAGCAGCTTGGGGCCCACTAGCGGGATGGGGTACGAGCAGTACTTC. Translating gives CASSLGPTSGMGYEQYF.

The rearrangement uses TRBV20-1 and TRBJ2-4; possibly TRBD1 for D (5 bases). The CDR3 is 11 amino acids. CDR1 is DFQATT and CDR2 is SNEGSKA in the germline V gene (reference sequence). The DNA of the CDR3 is TGCAGCATCGACAGCAAAAACATTCAGTACTTC. Translated, it gives CSIDSKNIQYF.

The chain recombines TRBV10-2 with TRBJ2-7; TRBD2 is a possible D gene (6 bases). The CDR3 is 15 amino acids. Trimming left V 4 bases short and J 0 bases short, with 13 bases between. The germline gives CDR1 WSHSY, CDR2 SAAADI. The CDR3 region has the DNA TGCGCCAGCAGTGTTGGAGGGGACGACTCCTACGAGCAGTACTTC. It is translated as CASSVGGDDSYEQYF.

The chain links TRBV10-3 to TRBJ2-5; 8 bases are shared with TRBD1. V lost 3 bases, J lost 4 bases, and 22 bases stayed unmatched. Germline CDR1 ENHRY, CDR2 SYGVKD. The CDR3 loop spans 20 amino acids. CDR3 bases: TGTGCCATCAGTGATGGGCCCCTTACAGGACAGGGAAGAGCGGGAGAGACCCAGTACTTC. As protein: CAISDGPLTGQGRAGETQYF.

The chain couples TRBV7-2 to TRBJ2-5, with 8 bases matching TRBD1. Germline CDR1 is SGHTA and CDR2 is FQGNSA. The CDR3 contains 17 residues. V lost 5 bases and J lost 4; bases outside the gene matches: 15. Written as DNA, the CDR3 is TGTGCCAGCAGCGCATACACCGGGACAGGTCTTGGAGAGACCCAGTACTTC. It codes for CASSAYTGTGLGETQYF.

V and J are TRBV7-2 and TRBJ2-7; possibly TRBD1 for D (5 bases). The CDR3 spans 12 residues. Germline V gene lookup returns CDR1 SGHTA and CDR2 FQGNSA. The V and J ends lost 5 bases and 7 bases respectively, with 12 bases between them. CDR3 protein: CASSGASQEQYF. The CDR3 DNA is TGTGCCAGCAGCGGGGCCAGCCAGGAGCAGTACTTC.

This clone was detected only a few times. The V gene is TRBV15, the J gene TRBJ1-5, with TRBD1 as a possible D gene (6 bases). This CDR3 has 16 amino acids. The V gene's germline CDR1 is LNHNV and CDR2 YYDKDF (reference sequence). V lost 1 base and J 5 bases, leaving 15 bases between the germline ends. The CDR3 bases are TGTGCCACCAGCAGAGTTTGGGGGCGAGTGGATCAGCCCCAGCATTTT. It yields the protein CATSRVWGRVDQPQHF.

The table lists this clone with a count of one. CDR3 nucleotide sequence: TGTGCCAGCAGTCCCCGGCCGTCAGCGGGAGGGACCTACGAGCAGTACTTC. Protein: CASSPRPSAGGTYEQYF. J is TRBJ2-7 and V is TRBV27; TRBD2 matches at 10 bases. V trimming: 5 bases; J trimming: 2 bases; junction bases outside the gene matches: 12. Germline values: CDR1 MNHEY, CDR2 SMNVEV (reference sequence). CDR3 length: 17 residues.

This clone has a handful of counts. The chain's CDR3 is CASSPSRDYGYTF. The CDR3 nucleotides read TGCGCCAGCAGCCCGTCGAGGGACTATGGCTACACCTTC. J is TRBJ1-2 and V is TRBV5-1; no clear D gene. The CDR3 extends over 13 amino acids. Germline CDR1 and CDR2: SGHRS and YFSETQ. V lost 4 bases to trimming and J lost 3 bases, with 10 bases between them.

The chain carries TRBV11-3 and TRBJ2-7, with TRBD1 as a possible D gene (6 bases). CDR1 SGHNT and CDR2 YENEEA come from the germline V gene. The CDR3 extends over 15 amino acids. Trimming shortened V by 4 bases and J by 2 bases, and 15 bases separated the two germline ends. Written as DNA, the CDR3 is TGTGCCAGCAGCTCACAGGGAAAGCTAACCTACGAGCAGTACTTC. This gives the protein CASSSQGKLTYEQYF.

This chain uses TRBV25-1 with TRBJ1-2; 11 bases align to TRBD1. This CDR3 comprises 14 residues. V trimming: 1 base; J trimming: 8 bases; junction bases outside the gene matches: 3. Germline lookup yields CDR1 MGHDK and CDR2 SYGVNS. CDR3 amino acids: CASSEFWTGGGYTF. CDR3 coding DNA: TGTGCCAGCAGTGAATTCTGGACAGGGGGCGGCTACACCTTC.

The chain recombines TRBV4-3 with TRBJ2-3, with 13 nucleotides matching TRBD2. CDR1 is LGHNA and CDR2 is YSLEER in the germline V gene. V lost 0 bases and J lost 3; bases outside the gene matches: 3. This CDR3 comprises 17 residues. The CDR3: CASSQEGGLAGTDTQYF. The CDR3 bases are TGCGCCAGCAGCCAAGAAGGGGGACTAGCGGGAACAGATACGCAGTATTTT.